The source of this TCR beta chain is a study of siplizumab effects on memory and regulatory T cells (dated by TCRdb to the late 2010s). With respect to the entire study: Across under ten responder-stimulator pairs, mixed lymphocyte reactions were run as pairs, around 1 with siplizumab at around 0.92 ug/mL and around 1 without drug. The study looked at the effect of siplizumab, an anti-CD2 antibody, on alloreactive T-cell subsets in allogeneic mixed lymphocyte reactions made from human PBMCs.

Mixed lymphocyte reaction cells were cocultured at 37°C for more than five days. Responder PBMCs were labelled with CFSE and stimulator PBMCs were labelled with Violet Dye, after which the responder and stimulator PBMCs were mixed at a 1:1 ratio. TCRbeta CDR3 sequencing was performed on sorted unstimulated T cells and on proliferating T cells recovered from mixed lymphocyte reactions. Fresh whole blood from roughly ten HLA-typed healthy donors served as the source for isolating PBMCs. Proliferating CFSE-low responder T cells were FACS-sorted after the mixed lymphocyte reaction for TCR sequencing. Results and caveats for the whole study, not just this receptor: Siplizumab significantly lowered the cumulative frequency of alloreactive sequences that could be traced to unstimulated CD4+ memory T cells. Of the alloreactive CD4+ clones that could be mapped, the Treg-derived share averaged roughly 73% with siplizumab compared with roughly 27% in control reactions. Whether proliferating Tregs from siplizumab cultures were suppressive was not functionally confirmed. Because sequences below about 10^-5 frequency were poorly captured, only a minor fraction of alloreactive clones could be mapped to unstimulated subsets. Roughly 75-97% of proliferating CD4+ or CD8+ clones could not be assigned a naive or memory phenotype. Unstimulated naive T cells appeared to be more diverse than memory T cells, and naive cells seemed to make a substantial contribution to the alloresponse.

This clone is medium-sized (0.01 to 0.1%) in its sample. Its specific antigen is unknown. Base quality data are lacking; no much larger clone is found one base away. The protocol used for the library was the immunoSEQ multiplex PCR assay. The deep sequencing platform assayed around 94,000 TCR templates per sample. Genomic DNA extracted from sorted T cells was used for TCRbeta CDR3 sequencing. As for the authors' bioinformatics: Clonal analysis of TCRbeta CDR3 data was done in the R programming language. Alloreactive CD4+ and CD8+ clones were identified by comparing unstimulated samples to CFSE-low samples taken after the reaction. By matching sequences to the repertoires of sorted unstimulated Treg and non-Treg cells, each alloreactive CD4+ clone was assigned a regulatory or non-regulatory origin. What TCRdb holds here is the immuneACCESS table cut down to in-frame rearrangements. Part of the clones is not present; checked against another copy, under half of the missing clones reflect an unresolved V gene, and the others are unexplained. That table gives V, J and clone size, and the DNA gave D and trimming. In all, the sample holds roughly 8,500 clones, and 35% to 40% of those were seen once. The top ten hold roughly 5.6% of the sample.

V and J are truncated by 1 base and 6 bases respectively, leaving an intervening sequence of 10 bases. The germline V gene encodes CDR1 SGHTA and CDR2 FQGTGA. The CDR3 runs 13 amino acids, cysteine and phenylalanine included. Only CDR3 DNA is held: 39 bases, read in frame from base 1. Material: CFSE-low (dividing) CD8+ T cells sorted from an allogeneic mixed lymphocyte reaction. The TCR comes from a human donor in good health; the cells came from an allogeneic mixed lymphocyte reaction. The rearranged chain carries TRBV7-3 and TRBJ2-7; the D gene is perhaps TRBD2, on 6 matching bases. The DNA sequence reads TGTGCCAGCAGCTTAATTGACGGGGGCGAGCAGTACTTC. Its protein is CASSLIDGGEQYF.